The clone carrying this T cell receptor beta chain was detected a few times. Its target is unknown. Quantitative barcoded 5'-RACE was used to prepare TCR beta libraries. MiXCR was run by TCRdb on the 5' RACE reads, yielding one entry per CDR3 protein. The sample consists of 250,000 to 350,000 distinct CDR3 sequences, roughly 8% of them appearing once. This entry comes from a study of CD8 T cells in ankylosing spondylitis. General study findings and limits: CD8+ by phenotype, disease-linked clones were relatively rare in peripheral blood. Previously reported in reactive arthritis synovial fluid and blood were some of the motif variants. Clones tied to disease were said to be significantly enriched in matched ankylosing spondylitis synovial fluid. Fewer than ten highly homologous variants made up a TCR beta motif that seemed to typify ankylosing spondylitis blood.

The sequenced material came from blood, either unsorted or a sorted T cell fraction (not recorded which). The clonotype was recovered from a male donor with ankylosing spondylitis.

The CDR3 spells CASNEARSYGYTF. DNA of the CDR3: TGTGCCAGCAATGAGGCGAGATCCTATGGCTACACCTTC. The gene calls are TRBV28 and TRBJ1-2; D gene unclear. Looked up from germline, CDR1 is MDHEN and CDR2 is SYDVKM. Trimming cost V 7 bases and J 4 bases, with 13 bases left between them. The CDR3 has 13 residues.